The entry below gives a single TCR beta chain sequence along with its context. What it binds is not known. The data are from a study of vaccination effects on CD4 cells after COVID-19. Study summary: Antigen-specific CD4+ T cells were expanded with viral peptide pools in the ViraFEST assay before sequencing.

TCRdb's copy holds only in-frame clones and misses some; the assay was immunoSEQ multiplex PCR. The profile shows tens of thousands of clones, approximately 73% of them singletons. Following culture for under 12 days, CD4+ T cells were isolated. Of the BNT162b2 and mRNA-1273 vaccines, participants received two doses of one or the other. Sequencing was performed on CD4+ T cells from PBMCs cultured without peptide, taken after COVID-19 vaccination. The receptor was derived from a human donor who received a COVID-19 vaccine.

The CDR3: CASSSRDIFTEAFF. The CDR3 DNA reads TGTGCCAGCAGCTCCCGGGACATATTCACTGAAGCTTTCTTT. The V gene is TRBV7-3, the J gene TRBJ1-1; D is possibly TRBD1 (6 bases). Trimming stripped 4 bases from V and 4 bases from J, with 13 bases between. Germline lookup yields CDR1 SGHTA and CDR2 FQGTGA. The CDR3 loop spans 14 amino acids.